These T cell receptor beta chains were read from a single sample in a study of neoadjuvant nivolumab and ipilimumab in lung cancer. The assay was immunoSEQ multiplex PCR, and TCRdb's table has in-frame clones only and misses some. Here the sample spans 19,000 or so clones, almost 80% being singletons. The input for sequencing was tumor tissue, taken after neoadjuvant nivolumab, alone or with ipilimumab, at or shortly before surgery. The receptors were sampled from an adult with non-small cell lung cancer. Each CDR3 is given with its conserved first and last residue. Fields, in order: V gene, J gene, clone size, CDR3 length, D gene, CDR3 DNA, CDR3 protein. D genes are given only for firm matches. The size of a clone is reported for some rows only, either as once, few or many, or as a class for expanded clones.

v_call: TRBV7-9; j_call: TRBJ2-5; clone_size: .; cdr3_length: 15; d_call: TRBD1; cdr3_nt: TGTGCCAGCAGTTCATTGAACAGGGGGCAGGAGACCCAGTACTTC; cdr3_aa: CASSSLNRGQETQYF
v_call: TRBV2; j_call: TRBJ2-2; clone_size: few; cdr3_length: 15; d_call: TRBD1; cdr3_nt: TGTGCCAGCAGTGCCAACAGGGGGCGAACCGGGGAGCTGTTTTTT; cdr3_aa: CASSANRGRTGELFF
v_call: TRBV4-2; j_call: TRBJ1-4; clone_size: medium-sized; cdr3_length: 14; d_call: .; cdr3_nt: TGTGCCAGCACCCGACAGATTGGTAATGAAAAACTGTTTTTT; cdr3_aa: CASTRQIGNEKLFF
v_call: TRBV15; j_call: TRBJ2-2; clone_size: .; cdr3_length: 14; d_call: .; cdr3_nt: TGTGCCACCAGCGGTCAGGGCCGGGGCGGGGAGCTGTTTTTT; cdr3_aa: CATSGQGRGGELFF
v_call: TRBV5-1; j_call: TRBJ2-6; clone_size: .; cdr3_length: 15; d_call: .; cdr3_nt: TGCGCCAGCAGCTTACAGCTCTCTGGGGCCAACGTCCTGACTTTC; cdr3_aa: CASSLQLSGANVLTF
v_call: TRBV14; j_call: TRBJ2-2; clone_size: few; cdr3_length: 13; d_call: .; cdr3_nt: TGTGCCAGCAGCCAAGCTGTTCCCGGGGAGCTGTTTTTT; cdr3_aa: CASSQAVPGELFF
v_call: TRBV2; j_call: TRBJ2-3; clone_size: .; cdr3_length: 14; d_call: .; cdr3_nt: TGTGCCAGCAGCGCCCAGGTACAGGGTGGTCCGCAGTATTTT; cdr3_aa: CASSAQVQGGPQYF
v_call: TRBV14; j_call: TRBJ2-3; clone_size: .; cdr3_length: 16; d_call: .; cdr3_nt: TGTGCCAGCAGAGATCAGCGTGAATTCCCCCAAGATACGCAGTATTTT; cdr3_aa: CASRDQREFPQDTQYF
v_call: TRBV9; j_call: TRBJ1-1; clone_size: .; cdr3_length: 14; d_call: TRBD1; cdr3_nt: TGTGCCAGCAGCTCGAGGGCCGGGACAGGGTGGGCTTTCTTT; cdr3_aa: CASSSRAGTGWAFF
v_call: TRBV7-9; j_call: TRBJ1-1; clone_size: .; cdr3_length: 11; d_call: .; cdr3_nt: TGTGCCAGCAGCTTAACACGAGAAGCTTTCTTT; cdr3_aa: CASSLTREAFF
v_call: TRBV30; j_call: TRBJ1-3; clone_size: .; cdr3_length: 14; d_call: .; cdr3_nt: TGTGCCTGGAGTGTTGGTGTCAGAGGAAACACCATATATTTT; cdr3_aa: CAWSVGVRGNTIYF
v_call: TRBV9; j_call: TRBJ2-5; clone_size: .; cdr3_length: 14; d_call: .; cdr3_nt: TGTGCCAGCAGCGTAAGACCGAACCAAGAGACCCAGTACTTC; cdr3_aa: CASSVRPNQETQYF
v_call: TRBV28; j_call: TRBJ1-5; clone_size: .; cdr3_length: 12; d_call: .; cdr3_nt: TGTGCCAGCACCGATAGCAATCAGCCCCAGCATTTT; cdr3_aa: CASTDSNQPQHF
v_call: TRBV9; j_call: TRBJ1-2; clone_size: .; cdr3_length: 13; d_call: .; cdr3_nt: TGTGCCAGCAGCGTATCTGGGGTGGGAGGCTACACCTTC; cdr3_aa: CASSVSGVGGYTF
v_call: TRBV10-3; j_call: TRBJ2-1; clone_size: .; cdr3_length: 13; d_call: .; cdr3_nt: TGTGCCATCAGTGAACGGCAGAACAATGAGCAGTTCTTC; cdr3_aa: CAISERQNNEQFF
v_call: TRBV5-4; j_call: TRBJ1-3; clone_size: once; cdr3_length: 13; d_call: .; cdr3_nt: TGTGCCAGCAGCTTGTCGTCGTTGCAGCCTGCCTATTTT; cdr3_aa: CASSLSSLQPAYF
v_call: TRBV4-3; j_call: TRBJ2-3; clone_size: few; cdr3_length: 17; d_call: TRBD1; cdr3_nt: TGCGCCAGCAGCCCTCGGGACAGTCGCTCTAGCACAGATACGCAGTATTTT; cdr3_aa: CASSPRDSRSSTDTQYF
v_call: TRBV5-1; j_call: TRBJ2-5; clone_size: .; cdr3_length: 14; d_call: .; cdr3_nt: TGCGCCAGCAGCTTACGGGACGGCGGGGAGACCCAGTACTTC; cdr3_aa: CASSLRDGGETQYF
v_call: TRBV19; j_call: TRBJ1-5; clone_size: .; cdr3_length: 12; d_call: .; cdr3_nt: TGTGCCAGTAGTATAGATCAGCAGCCCCAGCATTTT; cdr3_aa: CASSIDQQPQHF
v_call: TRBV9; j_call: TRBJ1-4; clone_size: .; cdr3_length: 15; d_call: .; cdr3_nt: TGTGCCAGCAGCGTCAGGGTGGGGGGAGACGAAAAACTGTTTTTT; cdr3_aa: CASSVRVGGDEKLFF
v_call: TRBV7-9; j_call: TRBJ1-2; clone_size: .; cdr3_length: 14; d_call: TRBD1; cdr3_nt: TGTGCCAGCAGCTTCGGGGGACAGGTCTATGGCTACACCTTC; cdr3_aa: CASSFGGQVYGYTF
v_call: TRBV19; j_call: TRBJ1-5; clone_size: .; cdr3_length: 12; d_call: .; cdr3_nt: TGTGCCAGTAGTATGGGGAATCAGCCCCAGCATTTT; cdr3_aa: CASSMGNQPQHF
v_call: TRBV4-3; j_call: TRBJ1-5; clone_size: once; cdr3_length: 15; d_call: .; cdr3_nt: TGCGCCAGCAGCCAAGATCTGGGATTATCCCAGCCCCAGCATTTT; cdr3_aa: CASSQDLGLSQPQHF
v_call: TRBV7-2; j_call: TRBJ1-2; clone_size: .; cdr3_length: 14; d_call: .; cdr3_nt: TGTGCCAGCAGCGAACCAGGGAGGGGCTATGGCTACACCTTC; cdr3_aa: CASSEPGRGYGYTF
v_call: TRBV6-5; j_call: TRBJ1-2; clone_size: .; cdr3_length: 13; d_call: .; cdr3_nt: TGTGCCAGCAGACGGACTATGGACTATGGCTACACCTTC; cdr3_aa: CASRRTMDYGYTF
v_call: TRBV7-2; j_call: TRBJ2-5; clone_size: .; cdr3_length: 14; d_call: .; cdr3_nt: TGTGCCAGCAGCTTAGACCGGGCCCAAGAGACCCAGTACTTC; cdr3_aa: CASSLDRAQETQYF
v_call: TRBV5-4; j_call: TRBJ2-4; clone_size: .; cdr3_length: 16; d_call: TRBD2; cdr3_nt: TGTGCCAGCAGCTCCGGACTAGCGGGGGGCGGGAACATTCAGTACTTC; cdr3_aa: CASSSGLAGGGNIQYF
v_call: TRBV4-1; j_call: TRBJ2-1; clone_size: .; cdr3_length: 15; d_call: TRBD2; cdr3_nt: TGCGCCAGCAGCCGCCTAGCGGGGGCCTACAATGAGCAGTTCTTC; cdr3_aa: CASSRLAGAYNEQFF
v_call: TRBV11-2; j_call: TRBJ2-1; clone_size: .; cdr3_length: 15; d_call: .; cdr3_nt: TGTGCCAGCAGCTTAGAGGCTAGCGAGGGGAATGAGCAGTTCTTC; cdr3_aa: CASSLEASEGNEQFF
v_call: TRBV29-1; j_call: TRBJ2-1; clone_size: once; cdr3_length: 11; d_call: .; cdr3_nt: TGCAGCGTTGGGCCCTACAATGAGCAGTTCTTC; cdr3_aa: CSVGPYNEQFF
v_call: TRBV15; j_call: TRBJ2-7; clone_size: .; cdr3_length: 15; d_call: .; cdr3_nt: TGTGCCACCAGCAGAGGGGACGACAGCTCCTACGAGCAGTACTTC; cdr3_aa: CATSRGDDSSYEQYF
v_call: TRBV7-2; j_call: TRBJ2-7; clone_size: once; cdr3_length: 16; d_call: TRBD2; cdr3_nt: TGTGCCAGCAGCTCCACCGGGACTAGCGGGGGTTACGAGCAGTACTTC; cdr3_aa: CASSSTGTSGGYEQYF
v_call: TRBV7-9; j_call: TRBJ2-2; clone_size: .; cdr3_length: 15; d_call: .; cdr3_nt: TGTGCCAGCAGCATATCGCAGGGGTTCACCGGGGAGCTGTTTTTT; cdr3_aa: CASSISQGFTGELFF
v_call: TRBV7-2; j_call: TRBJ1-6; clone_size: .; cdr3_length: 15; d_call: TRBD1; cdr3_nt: TGTGCCAGCAGCTTAGGGACAGGGCCGTATTCACCCCTCCACTTT; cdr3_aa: CASSLGTGPYSPLHF
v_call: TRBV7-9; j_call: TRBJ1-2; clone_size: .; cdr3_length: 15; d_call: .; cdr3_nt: TGTGCCAGCAGCTTAATGAGACCGTTTAACTATGGCTACACCTTC; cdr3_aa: CASSLMRPFNYGYTF
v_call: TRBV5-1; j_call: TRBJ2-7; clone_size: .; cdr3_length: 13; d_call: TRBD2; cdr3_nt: TGCGCCAGCAGGCGGGGGTCTGGTTACGAGCAGTACTTC; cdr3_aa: CASRRGSGYEQYF
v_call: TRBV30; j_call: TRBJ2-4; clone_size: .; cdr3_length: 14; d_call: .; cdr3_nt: TGTGCCTGGCGGCATCGGGACGGTCGCGACATTCAGTACTTC; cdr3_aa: CAWRHRDGRDIQYF
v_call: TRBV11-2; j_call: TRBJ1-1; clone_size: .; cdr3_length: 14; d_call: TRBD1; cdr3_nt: TGTGCCAGCAGCGGGACAGCTTTCTACACTGAAGCTTTCTTT; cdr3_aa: CASSGTAFYTEAFF
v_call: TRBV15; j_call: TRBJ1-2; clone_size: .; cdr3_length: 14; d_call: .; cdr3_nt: TGTGCCACCAGCAGAGAAGACTGGGGTAGGAGCTACACCTTC; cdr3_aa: CATSREDWGRSYTF
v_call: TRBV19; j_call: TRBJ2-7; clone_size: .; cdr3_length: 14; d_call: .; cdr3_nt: TGTGCCAGTAGCCTCCAAGGACACGAATACGAGCAGTACTTC; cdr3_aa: CASSLQGHEYEQYF
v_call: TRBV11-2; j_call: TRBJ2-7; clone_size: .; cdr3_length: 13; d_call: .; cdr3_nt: TGTGCCAGCAGCTTTGGGGGGATCTACGAGCAGTACTTC; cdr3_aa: CASSFGGIYEQYF
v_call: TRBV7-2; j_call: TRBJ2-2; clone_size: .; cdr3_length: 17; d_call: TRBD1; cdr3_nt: TGTGCCAGCAGCTTAGTTAGGAGGACAGGGGACACCGGGGAGCTGTTTTTT; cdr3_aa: CASSLVRRTGDTGELFF
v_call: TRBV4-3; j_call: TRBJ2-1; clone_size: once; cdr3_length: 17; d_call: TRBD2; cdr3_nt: TGCGCCAGCAGCCAGGTTGAACTAGCGGGGGTCAGCCGGGAGCAGTTCTTC; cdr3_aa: CASSQVELAGVSREQFF
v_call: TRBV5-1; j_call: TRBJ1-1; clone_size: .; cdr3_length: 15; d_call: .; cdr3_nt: TGCGCCAGCAGCTGGGCCCTAGGCACGGGAACTGAAGCTTTCTTT; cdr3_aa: CASSWALGTGTEAFF
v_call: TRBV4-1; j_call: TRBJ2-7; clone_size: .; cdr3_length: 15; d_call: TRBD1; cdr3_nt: TGCGCCAGCAGCCAAGCAGACCACGGGGACAGGGTATTTAACTTC; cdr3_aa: CASSQADHGDRVFNF
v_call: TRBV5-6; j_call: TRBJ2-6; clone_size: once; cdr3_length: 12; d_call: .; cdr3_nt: TGTGCCAGCAGCTTGTTGGTTGACGTCCTGACTTTC; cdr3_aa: CASSLLVDVLTF
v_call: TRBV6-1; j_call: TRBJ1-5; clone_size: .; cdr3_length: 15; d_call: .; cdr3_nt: TGTGCCAGCCTACGACGGTTCGGCAGCAATCAGCCCCAGCATTTT; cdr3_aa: CASLRRFGSNQPQHF
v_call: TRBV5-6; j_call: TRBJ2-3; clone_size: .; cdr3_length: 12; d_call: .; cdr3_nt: TGTGCCAGCAGCTTGTATATTGATACGCAGTATTTT; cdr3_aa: CASSLYIDTQYF
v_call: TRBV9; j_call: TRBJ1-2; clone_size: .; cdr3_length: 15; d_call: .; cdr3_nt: TGTGCCAGCAGCGTACTACAGGGAATGATGGATGGCTACACCTTC; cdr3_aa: CASSVLQGMMDGYTF
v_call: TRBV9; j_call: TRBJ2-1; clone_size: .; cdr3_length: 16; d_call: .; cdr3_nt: TGTGCCAGCAGCGTAGGGTTGGGGACCGGAGGGGCCGAGCAGTTCTTC; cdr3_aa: CASSVGLGTGGAEQFF
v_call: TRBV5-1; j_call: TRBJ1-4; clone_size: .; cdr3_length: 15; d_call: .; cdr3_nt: TGCGCCAGCAGCTTGGGTCCCACAACTAATGAAAAACTGTTTTTT; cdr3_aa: CASSLGPTTNEKLFF
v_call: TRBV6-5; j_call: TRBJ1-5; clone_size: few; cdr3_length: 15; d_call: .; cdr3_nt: TGTGCCAGCAGAATCCGGATCTATAGCAATCAGCCCCAGCATTTT; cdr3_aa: CASRIRIYSNQPQHF
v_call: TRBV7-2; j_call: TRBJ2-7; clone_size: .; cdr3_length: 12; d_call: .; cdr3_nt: TGTGCCAGCAGCCAAGGAGGGGGCGAGCAGTACTTC; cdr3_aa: CASSQGGGEQYF
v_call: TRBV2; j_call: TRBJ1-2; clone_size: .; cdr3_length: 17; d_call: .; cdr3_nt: TGTGCCAGCAGTCCGGCCCGGGGAAGGGGCCGGGACGGGGGCTACACCTTC; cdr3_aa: CASSPARGRGRDGGYTF
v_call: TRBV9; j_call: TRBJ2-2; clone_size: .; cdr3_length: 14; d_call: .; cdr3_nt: TGTGCCAGTCGTCTGGGATCGAACACCGGGGAGCTGTTTTTT; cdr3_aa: CASRLGSNTGELFF
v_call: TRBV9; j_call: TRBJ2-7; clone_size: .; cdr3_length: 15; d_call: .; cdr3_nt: TGTGCCAGCAGCGTAAGTCCGGTGAGCTCCTACGAGCAGTACTTC; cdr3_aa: CASSVSPVSSYEQYF
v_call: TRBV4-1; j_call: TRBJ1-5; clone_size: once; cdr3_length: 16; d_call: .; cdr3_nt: TGCGCCAGCAGCCAGTGGCCGGACAGAAGCAATCAGCCCCAGCATTTT; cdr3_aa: CASSQWPDRSNQPQHF